The source of this T cell receptor (beta chain) is a study of T cells in Graves' hyperthyroidism and ophthalmopathy. General observations from the study: Clonotypes that were expanded in thyroid above 0.001 mostly appeared in blood too. Ophthalmopathy onset followed model prediction by a median around 6.6 months.

The study based diagnoses on clinical symptoms, serum thyroxine and TRAb, thyroid ultrasound and orbital computed tomography. This clonotype has more than one count but fewer than ten. The antigen is undetermined. The CDR3 sequence is 14 residues long. Trimming took 1 base from V and 4 from J, leaving 8 bases between them. Germline V CDR1 and CDR2: LNHDA, SQIVND (reference sequence). RNA transcripts served as the template for amplifying TCR beta CDR3 regions. Carried out on the TCR CDR3, a first-round RT-PCR used the HTBI primer set. TCRdb used MiXCR to reprocess the multiplex PCR reads, holding one entry per CDR3 protein. The sample carries some 300,000 distinct CDR3 sequences, roughly a fifth recorded once.

The V call is TRBV19, the J call TRBJ1-5, with a possible D match to TRBD1 (6 bases). The sequenced material came from blood. The clonotype comes from a man aged 45-65 years with Graves' ophthalmopathy. The CDR3 coding sequence is TGTGCCAGTAGTATAGTAGGGGGGAATCAGCCCCAGCATTTT. The encoded protein is CASSIVGGNQPQHF.